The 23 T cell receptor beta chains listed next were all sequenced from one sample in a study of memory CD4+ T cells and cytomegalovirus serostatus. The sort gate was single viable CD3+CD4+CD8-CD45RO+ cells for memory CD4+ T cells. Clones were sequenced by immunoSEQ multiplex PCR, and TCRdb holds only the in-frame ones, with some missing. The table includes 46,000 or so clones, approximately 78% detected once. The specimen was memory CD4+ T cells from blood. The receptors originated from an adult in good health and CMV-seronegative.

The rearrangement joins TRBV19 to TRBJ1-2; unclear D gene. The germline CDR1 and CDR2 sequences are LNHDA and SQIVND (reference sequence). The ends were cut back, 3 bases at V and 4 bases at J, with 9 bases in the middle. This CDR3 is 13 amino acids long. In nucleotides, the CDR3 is TGTGCCAGTAGTATGGGTGGAACCTATGGCTACACCTTC. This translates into CASSMGGTYGYTF.

This CDR3 reads CASSLQQSMTNSPLHF. The CDR3, as DNA: TGCGCCAGCAGCTTGCAACAGTCCATGACCAATTCACCCCTCCACTTT. V is TRBV5-1 and J is TRBJ1-6; D gene unclear. This CDR3 has 16 amino acids. V lost 1 base and J 7 bases, leaving 15 bases between the germline ends. Germline CDR1 is SGHRS and CDR2 is YFSETQ.

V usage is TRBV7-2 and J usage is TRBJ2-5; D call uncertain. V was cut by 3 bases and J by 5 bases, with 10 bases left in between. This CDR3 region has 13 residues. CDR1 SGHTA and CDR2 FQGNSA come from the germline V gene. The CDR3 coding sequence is TGTGCCAGCAGCTTGGCGTTCGTGGAGACCCAGTACTTC. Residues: CASSLAFVETQYF.

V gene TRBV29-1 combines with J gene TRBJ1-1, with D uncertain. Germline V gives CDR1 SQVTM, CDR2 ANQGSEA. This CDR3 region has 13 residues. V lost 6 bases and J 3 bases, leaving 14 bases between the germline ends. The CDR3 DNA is TGCAGCGTGTCGCTGGGGATGGACACTGAAGCTTTCTTT. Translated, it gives CSVSLGMDTEAFF.

The CDR3 loop is CASSFSPGRDQETQYF. The CDR3 nucleotides read TGCGCCAGCAGCTTCTCGCCCGGACGGGACCAAGAGACCCAGTACTTC. The rearrangement uses TRBV5-1 and TRBJ2-5, with unresolved D. This CDR3 has 16 residues. The germline V gene encodes CDR1 SGHRS and CDR2 YFSETQ. V was pared by 2 bases and J by 0 bases, with 14 bases between. The variable domain in full, completed from reference TRBV5-1 and TRBJ2-5, reads KAGVTQTPRYLIKTRGQQVTLSCSPISGHRSVSWYQQTPGQGLQFLFEYFSETQRNKGNFPGRFSGRQFSNSRSEMNVSTLELGDSALYLCASSFSPGRDQETQYFGPGTRLLVL.

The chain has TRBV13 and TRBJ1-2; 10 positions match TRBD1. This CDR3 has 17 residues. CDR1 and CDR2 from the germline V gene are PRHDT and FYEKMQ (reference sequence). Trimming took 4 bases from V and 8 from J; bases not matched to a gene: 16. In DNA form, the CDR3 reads TGTGCCAGCAGCTGGATGACAGGGGGCATAAGAATGGCGGGCTACACCTTC. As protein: CASSWMTGGIRMAGYTF.

This CDR3 is CASNSPPEKLFF. CDR3 nucleotides: TGTGCCAGCAACAGCCCCCCTGAAAAACTGTTTTTT. V gene TRBV2 combines with J gene TRBJ1-4; D uncertain. Trimming removed 7 bases at V and 7 bases at J, with 10 bases between. In germline, CDR1 is SNHLY, CDR2 FYNNEI. The CDR3 covers 12 residues.

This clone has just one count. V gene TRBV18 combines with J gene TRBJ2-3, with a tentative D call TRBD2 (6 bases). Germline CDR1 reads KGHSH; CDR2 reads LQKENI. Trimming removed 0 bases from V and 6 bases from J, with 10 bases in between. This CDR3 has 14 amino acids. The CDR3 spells CASSPPEGHDTQYF. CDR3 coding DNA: TGTGCCAGCTCACCACCGGAGGGGCACGATACGCAGTATTTT. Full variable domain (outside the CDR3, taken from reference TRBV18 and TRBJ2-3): NAGVMQNPRHLVRRRGQEARLRCSPMKGHSHVYWYRQLPEEGLKFMVYLQKENIIDESGMPKERFSAEFPKEGPSILRIQQVVRGDSAAYFCASSPPEGHDTQYFGPGTRLTVL.

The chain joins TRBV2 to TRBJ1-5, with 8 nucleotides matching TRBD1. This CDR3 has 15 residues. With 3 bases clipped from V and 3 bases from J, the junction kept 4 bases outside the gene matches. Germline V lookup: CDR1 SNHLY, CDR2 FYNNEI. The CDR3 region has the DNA TGTGCCAGCAGTGATAGGACAGGGAACAATCAGCCCCAGCATTTT. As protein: CASSDRTGNNQPQHF.

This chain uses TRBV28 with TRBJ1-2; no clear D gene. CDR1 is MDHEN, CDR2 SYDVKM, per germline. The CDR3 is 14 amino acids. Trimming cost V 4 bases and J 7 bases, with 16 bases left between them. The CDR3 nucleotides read TGTGCCAGCAGTTCCGCCGTGTCGGATTTTGGCTACACCTTC. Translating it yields CASSSAVSDFGYTF.

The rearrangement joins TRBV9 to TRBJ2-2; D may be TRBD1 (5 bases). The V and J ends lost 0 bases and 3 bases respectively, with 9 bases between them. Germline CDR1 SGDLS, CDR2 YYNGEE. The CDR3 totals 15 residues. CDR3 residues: CASSVGAGHTGELFF. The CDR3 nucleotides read TGTGCCAGCAGCGTAGGAGCAGGGCACACCGGGGAGCTGTTTTTT.

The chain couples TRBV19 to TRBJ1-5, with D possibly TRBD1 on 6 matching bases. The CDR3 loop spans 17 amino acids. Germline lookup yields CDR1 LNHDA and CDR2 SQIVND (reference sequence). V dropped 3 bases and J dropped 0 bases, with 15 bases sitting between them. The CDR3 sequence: CASSILTGAHSNQPQHF. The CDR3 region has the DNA TGTGCCAGTAGTATTCTCACGGGGGCTCATAGCAATCAGCCCCAGCATTTT.

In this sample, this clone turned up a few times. The CDR3 loop reads CASSLGSGGNQPQHF. CDR3 in DNA: TGTGCCAGCAGCTTGGGGTCTGGCGGCAATCAGCCCCAGCATTTT. V is TRBV7-9 and J is TRBJ1-5; D unclear. Per the germline V gene, CDR1 is SEHNR and CDR2 is FQNEAQ (reference sequence). Trimming shortened V by 3 bases and J by 2 bases, and 11 bases separated the two germline ends. CDR3 length: 15 residues.

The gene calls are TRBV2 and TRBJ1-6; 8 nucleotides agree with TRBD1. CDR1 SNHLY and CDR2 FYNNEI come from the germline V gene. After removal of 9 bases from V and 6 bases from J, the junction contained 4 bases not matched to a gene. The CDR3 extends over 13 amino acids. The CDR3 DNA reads TGTGCCAGTTCCAGGGGGCTTAATTCACCCCTCCACTTT. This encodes CASSRGLNSPLHF.

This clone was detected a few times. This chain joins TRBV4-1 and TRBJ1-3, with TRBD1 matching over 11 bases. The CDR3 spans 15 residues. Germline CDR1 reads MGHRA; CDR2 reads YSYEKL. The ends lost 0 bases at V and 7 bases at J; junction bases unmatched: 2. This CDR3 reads CASSQDGQGANTIYF. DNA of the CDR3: TGCGCCAGCAGCCAAGACGGACAGGGGGCGAACACCATATATTTT.

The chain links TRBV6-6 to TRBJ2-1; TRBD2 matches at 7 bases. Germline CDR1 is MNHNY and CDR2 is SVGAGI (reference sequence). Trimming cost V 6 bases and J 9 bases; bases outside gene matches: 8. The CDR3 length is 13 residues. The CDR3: CASRTSSDPEQFF. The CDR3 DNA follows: TGTGCCAGCAGGACTAGCAGTGATCCTGAGCAGTTCTTC.

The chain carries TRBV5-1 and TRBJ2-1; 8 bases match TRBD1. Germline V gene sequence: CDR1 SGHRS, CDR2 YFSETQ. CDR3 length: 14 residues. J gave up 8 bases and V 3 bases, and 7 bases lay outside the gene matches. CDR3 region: CASSSGQVDDEQFF. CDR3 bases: TGCGCCAGCAGCTCGGGACAGGTGGACGATGAGCAGTTCTTC.

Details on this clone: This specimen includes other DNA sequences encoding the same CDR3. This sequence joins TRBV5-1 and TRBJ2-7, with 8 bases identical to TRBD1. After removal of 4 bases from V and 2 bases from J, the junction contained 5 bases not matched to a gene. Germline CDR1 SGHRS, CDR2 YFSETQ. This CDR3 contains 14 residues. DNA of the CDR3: TGCGCCAGCAGCCCGAGGACAGGGACCTACGAGCAGTACTTC. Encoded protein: CASSPRTGTYEQYF.

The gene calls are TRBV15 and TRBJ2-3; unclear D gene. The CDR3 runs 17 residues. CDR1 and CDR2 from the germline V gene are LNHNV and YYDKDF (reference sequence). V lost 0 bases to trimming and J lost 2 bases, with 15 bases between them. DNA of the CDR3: TGTGCCACCAGCAGAGATCGGGCGCAGATATCCACAGATACGCAGTATTTT. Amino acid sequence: CATSRDRAQISTDTQYF.

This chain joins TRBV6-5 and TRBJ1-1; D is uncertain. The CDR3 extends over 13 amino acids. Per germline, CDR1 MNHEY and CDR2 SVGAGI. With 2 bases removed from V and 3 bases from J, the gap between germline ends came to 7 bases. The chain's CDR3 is CASSYREDTEAFF. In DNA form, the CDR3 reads TGTGCCAGCAGTTACCGTGAGGACACTGAAGCTTTCTTT.

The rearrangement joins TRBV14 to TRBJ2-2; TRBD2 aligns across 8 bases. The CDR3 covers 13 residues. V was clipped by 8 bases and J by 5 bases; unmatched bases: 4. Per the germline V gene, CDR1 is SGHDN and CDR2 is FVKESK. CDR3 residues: CASAGTRTGELFF. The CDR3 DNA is TGTGCCAGCGCCGGGACTAGGACCGGGGAGCTGTTTTTT.

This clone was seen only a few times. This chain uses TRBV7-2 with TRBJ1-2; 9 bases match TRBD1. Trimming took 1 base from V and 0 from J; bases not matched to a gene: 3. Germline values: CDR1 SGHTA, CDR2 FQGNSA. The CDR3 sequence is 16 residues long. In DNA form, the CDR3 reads TGTGCCAGCAGCTTAGATACAGGGGGCCCTAACTATGGCTACACCTTC. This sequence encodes CASSLDTGGPNYGYTF.

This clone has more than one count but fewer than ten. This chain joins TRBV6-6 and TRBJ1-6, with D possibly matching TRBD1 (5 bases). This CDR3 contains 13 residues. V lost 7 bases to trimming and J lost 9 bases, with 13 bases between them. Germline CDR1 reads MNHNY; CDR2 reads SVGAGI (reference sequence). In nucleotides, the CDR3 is TGTGCCAGCATTCAGGGTTTTGCTTCACCCCTCCACTTT. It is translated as CASIQGFASPLHF.